This T cell receptor (beta chain) was sequenced during a study of blood T cell repertoires in COVID-19. Study summary: The cDNA or gDNA used as material had been derived from T cells, B-cell-depleted T cells, or PBMCs.

Per the authors' pipeline: Estimation of nucleated cell counts was performed using reference gene primer amplification. Libraries were prepared by immunoSEQ multiplex PCR; TCRdb keeps only in-frame clonotypes and omits some of them. That table is the source of V, J and clone size, and D and trimming were worked out from the DNA. The sample has 150,000 to 200,000 clones; around 88% are singletons. The germline gives CDR1 SGHDN, CDR2 FVKESK. CDR3 length: 13 residues. The V gene lost 3 bases and the J gene lost 1 base, with 6 bases spanning the gap. This sequence originates from a woman between 25 and 40 years old with acute or convalescent COVID-19. The chain is built from TRBV14 and TRBJ2-5; unclear D gene. The sample taken for sequencing was peripheral blood. In DNA, the CDR3 is TGTGCCAGCAGCCATGGCATCCAAGAGACCCAGTACTTC. Its translation is CASSHGIQETQYF.